This T cell receptor beta chain emerged from a study of blood T cells in healthy people across ages (dated by TCRdb to the mid-2010s). Turning to the overall study: In model experiments, template switching captured roughly one uniquely barcoded TCR beta cDNA molecule for every two T cells. To avoid experimental bias, donors of different ages were randomly spread across the sequencing lanes. Four age groups were formed from the donors: young (average approximately 15 years), middle-aged (approximately 39), aged (around 62) and long-lived (less than 85). Using deep sequencing normalized with unique cDNA molecular identifiers, the study measured how TCR beta repertoire diversity changes with age. Using the same blood draw, the study looked at two additional independent replicas of 1 million unique cDNA reads for two donors, one aged 18 to 30 and the other aged 80 or older.

The library was produced with 5' RACE. The instrument was an Illumina HiSeq 2500. A second PCR of roughly 6 to 11 cycles was performed with a sample-barcoded 5' primer and a J-beta primer mix. A template-switch 5' adaptor carrying 12 random nucleotides introduced a unique molecular identifier onto each TCR beta cDNA molecule. Each sample yielded at least 2.5 million CDR3-containing paired-end reads. The Mint cDNA synthesis kit, primed by a TRBC-specific oligonucleotide, was used to synthesize first-strand cDNA from all RNA. Following uracil-DNA glycosylase treatment, all cDNA underwent a first 18-cycle PCR with the universal primers M1SS and BC2_uni_R. In the authors' own workflow: For normalization, 1 million high-quality reads were randomly selected from each sample, with every read carrying a distinct molecular identifier. Instead of being binned into consensus sequences, reads that shared molecular identifiers were thrown out. MiTCR, set to a Q25 quality threshold and the strictest error-elimination algorithm, was used for CDR3 identification, clonotype clustering and error correction. A nonparametric unseen species model with Euler transformation was used to estimate lower-bound total TCR beta diversity. TCRdb cleaned the public reads at Q25 with fastp, built clones with MiXCR and kept in-frame beta chains. Each CDR3 protein gets just one entry, which takes the most common genes and DNA from the rows behind it. The V and J calls come from TCRdb's annotation, not from the publication. This sample lists about 2 million distinct CDR3 sequences; around 48% were detected once. The biggest ten clones account for roughly 2% of the sample.

A word on this clonotype: Its binding antigen is unknown. Base qualities are not at hand, and no much larger clone is one base apart.

From the cysteine through the phenylalanine, the CDR3 covers 16 amino acids. The CDR3 DNA has 48 bases and is translated from base 1. Sequences SGHRS (CDR1) and YFSETQ (CDR2) are obtained from the germline V gene. V is shortened by 1 base, J by 3 bases, and the region joining them spans 15 bases. Donors were around 37 systemically healthy Caucasian individuals from Russia aged roughly 6 to 100 years. Each donor gave about 11 milliliters of peripheral blood, drawn into EDTA-treated Vacutainer tubes. PBMCs were isolated by Ficoll-Paque density-gradient centrifugation, with at least 6 million obtained per sample. Total RNA, at least 6 micrograms per sample, was extracted from PBMCs with Trizol reagent. Naive CD45RAhigh/CD27high T cell percentages were measured by flow cytometry on a PBMC aliquot from every donor. Broad study findings and their caveats: Donor CMV infection status was unknown, potentially confounding age-related changes in expanded clonotypes. Estimates of total diversity from one million sequenced T cells were regarded as lower bounds and underestimates. Compared with the aged group, the long-lived group had more naive CD4+ T cells, fewer expanded clones and increased TCR diversity, a pattern suggesting age selection. The percentage of naive T cells measured by flow cytometry correlated strongly with observed TCR beta diversity. Conclusive comparison of naive and antigen-experienced compartments was prevented by the profiling of bulk unsorted PBMCs. As age increased, observed TCR beta diversity per million T cells dropped in a roughly linear way, and a significant reduction was already evident by age roughly 40.

The receptor chain draws on TRBV5-1 and TRBJ2-3, with the D gene too uncertain to name. The source of this sequence is a middle-aged woman in good health. The specimen sequenced was blood. The DNA sequence is as follows: TGCGCCAGCAGCTTGAGAGGTAGACCCGAGACAGATACGCAGTATTTT. This gives the protein CASSLRGRPETDTQYF. Outside the CDR3, residues come from the reference TRBV5-1 and TRBJ2-3 proteins, so the full variable domain is: KAGVTQTPRYLIKTRGQQVTLSCSPISGHRSVSWYQQTPGQGLQFLFEYFSETQRNKGNFPGRFSGRQFSNSRSEMNVSTLELGDSALYLCASSLRGRPETDTQYFGPGTRLTVL.